This TCR beta chain was captured by sequencing in a study of OX40 agonist ivuxolimab in advanced cancers. V was pared by 7 bases and J by 4 bases, with 8 bases between. There are 12 residues in the CDR3. Germline-derived CDR1 and CDR2 are MDHEN and SYDVKM. This table comes from immunoSEQ multiplex PCR, and its TCRdb copy is limited to in-frame clones, with some not included. Seen here are about 100,000 clones, around nine tenths observed once, and the top ten hold around 0.15%. This clone appeared a single time. The source material was CD4+ or CD8+ T cells sorted from blood, sampled in a trial of the OX40 agonist ivuxolimab. The clonotype was recovered from an adult with an advanced solid tumor such as melanoma, head and neck, liver or kidney cancer. The rearrangement links TRBV28 to TRBJ2-1; no firm D call. The CDR3 reads CASTLWYNEQFF. The CDR3 nucleotides read TGTGCCAGCACCCTCTGGTACAATGAGCAGTTCTTC.